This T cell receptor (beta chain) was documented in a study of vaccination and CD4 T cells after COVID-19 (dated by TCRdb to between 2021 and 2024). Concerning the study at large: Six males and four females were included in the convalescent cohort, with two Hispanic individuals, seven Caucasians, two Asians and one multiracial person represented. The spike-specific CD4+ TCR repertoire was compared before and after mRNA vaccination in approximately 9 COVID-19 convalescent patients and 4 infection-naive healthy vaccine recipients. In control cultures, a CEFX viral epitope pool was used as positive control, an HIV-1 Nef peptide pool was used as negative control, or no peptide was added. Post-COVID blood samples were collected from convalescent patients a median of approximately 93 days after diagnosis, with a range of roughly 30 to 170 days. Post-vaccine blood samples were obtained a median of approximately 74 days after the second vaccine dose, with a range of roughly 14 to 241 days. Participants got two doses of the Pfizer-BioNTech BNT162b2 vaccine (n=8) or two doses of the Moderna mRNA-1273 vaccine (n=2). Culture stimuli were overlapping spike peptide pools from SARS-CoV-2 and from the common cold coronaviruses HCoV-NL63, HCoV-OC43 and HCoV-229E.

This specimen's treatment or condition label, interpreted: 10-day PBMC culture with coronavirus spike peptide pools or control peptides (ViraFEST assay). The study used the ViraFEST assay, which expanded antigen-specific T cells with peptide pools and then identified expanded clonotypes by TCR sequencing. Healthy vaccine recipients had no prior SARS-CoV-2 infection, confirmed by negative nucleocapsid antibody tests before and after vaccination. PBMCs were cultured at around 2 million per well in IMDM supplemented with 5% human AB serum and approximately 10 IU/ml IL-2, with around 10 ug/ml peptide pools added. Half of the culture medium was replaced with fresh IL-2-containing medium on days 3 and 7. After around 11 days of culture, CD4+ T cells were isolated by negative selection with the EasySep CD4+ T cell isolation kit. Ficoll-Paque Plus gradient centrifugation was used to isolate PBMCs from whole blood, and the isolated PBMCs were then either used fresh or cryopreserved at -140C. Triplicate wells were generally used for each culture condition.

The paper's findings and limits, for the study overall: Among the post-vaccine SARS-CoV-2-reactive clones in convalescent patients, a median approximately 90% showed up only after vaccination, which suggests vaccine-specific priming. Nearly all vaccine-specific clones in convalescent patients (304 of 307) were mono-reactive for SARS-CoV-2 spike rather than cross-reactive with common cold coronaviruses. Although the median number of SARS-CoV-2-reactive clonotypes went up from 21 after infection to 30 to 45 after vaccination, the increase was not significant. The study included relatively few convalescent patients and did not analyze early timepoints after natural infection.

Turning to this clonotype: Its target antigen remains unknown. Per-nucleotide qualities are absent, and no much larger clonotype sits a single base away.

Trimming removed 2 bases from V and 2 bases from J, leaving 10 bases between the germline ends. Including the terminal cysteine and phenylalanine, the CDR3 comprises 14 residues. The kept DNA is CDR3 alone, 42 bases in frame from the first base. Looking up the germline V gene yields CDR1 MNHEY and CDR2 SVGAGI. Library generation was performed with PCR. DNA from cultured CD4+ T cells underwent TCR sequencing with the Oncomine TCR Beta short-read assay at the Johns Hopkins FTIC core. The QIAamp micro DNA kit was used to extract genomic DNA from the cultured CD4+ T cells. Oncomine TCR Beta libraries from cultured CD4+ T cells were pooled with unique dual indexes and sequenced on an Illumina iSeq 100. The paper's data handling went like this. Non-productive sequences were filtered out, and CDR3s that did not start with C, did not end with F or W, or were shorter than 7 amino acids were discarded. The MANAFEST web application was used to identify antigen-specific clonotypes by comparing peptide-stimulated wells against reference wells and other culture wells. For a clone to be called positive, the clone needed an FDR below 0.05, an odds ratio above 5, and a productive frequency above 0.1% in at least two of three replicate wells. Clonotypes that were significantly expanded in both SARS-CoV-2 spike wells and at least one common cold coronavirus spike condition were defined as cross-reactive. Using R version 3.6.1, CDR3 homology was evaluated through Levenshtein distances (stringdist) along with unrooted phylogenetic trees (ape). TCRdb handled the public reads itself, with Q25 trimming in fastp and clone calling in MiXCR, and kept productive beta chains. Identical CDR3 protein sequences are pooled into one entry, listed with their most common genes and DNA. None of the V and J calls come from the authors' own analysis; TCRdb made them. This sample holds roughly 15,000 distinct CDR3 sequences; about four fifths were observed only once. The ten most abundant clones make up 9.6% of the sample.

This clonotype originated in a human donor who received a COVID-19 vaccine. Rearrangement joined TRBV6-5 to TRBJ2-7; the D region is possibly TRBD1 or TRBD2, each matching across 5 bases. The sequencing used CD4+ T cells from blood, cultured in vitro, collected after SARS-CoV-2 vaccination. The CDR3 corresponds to CASSYRDGTYEQYF. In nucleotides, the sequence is TGTGCCAGCAGTTACCGGGACGGAACCTACGAGCAGTACTTC.